This T cell receptor beta chain is drawn from a study of blood T cell repertoires in COVID-19. In the study overall: The origin of the acute and convalescent COVID-19 samples was the United States, Italy and Spain.

Per the authors' pipeline: Nucleated cell counts were estimated from reference gene primer amplification. Sequenced by immunoSEQ multiplex PCR; TCRdb stores in-frame clones only, minus some. The V and J calls and clone size come from that table; D and trimming were worked out from the DNA. The table includes 250,000 or so clones, approximately 89% detected once. In the 2 weeks before study entry, exposed participants met a COVID-19 case, which was PCR-confirmed or clinician-diagnosed. The CDR3 runs 16 residues. The germline gives CDR1 MGHDK, CDR2 SYGVNS. Deletions cut 3 bases from V and 9 bases from J, with 18 bases between.

This chain uses TRBV25-1 with TRBJ1-6; the D gene is possibly TRBD1 (6 bases). What was sequenced was PBMCs or T cells enriched from blood (not recorded which). The TCR sequence derives from a man between 40 and 49 years old who had been exposed to COVID-19. The CDR3 protein is CASSDPRTEIFSPLHF. The DNA for the CDR3 is TGTGCCAGCAGTGACCCGAGGACAGAGATTTTTTCACCCCTCCACTTT.